This TCR beta chain emerged from a study of shared clonotypes between healthy human individuals. Study-level information: Three plates were used per donor for CD4 naive, three for CD4 memory, two for CD8 naive and one for CD8 memory.

The CDR3 contains 16 residues. The V gene end was trimmed by 0 bases and the J gene end by 5 bases; junction bases not matched to a gene: 8. Germline V gives CDR1 SGHRS, CDR2 YFSETQ. Several immunoSEQ plates received, in even portions, the genomic DNA of each subset. Assay: immunoSEQ multiplex PCR; the TCRdb copy retains only in-frame clones and omits some. The data hold approximately 88,000 clones, with approximately 75% observed a single time. This chain links TRBV5-1 with TRBJ2-5, with 9 bases that match TRBD2. This TCR was recovered from a man aged 25-45 years in good health. The sequenced material came from memory CD8+ T cells sorted from blood. The subset was: CD45RO+ cells pooled with CCR7-negative TemRA cells. The CDR3 sequence is CASSLGVGGRAETQYF. In nucleotides, the CDR3 is TGCGCCAGCAGCTTGGGAGTTGGCGGGAGGGCGGAGACCCAGTACTTC.